These 8 T cell receptor beta chains share one sample of origin, sequenced in a study of molecular identifiers for immune sequencing clone quantification. Each CDR3 protein is one row after TCRdb ran MiXCR on the PCR reads. Altogether about 640,000 distinct CDR3 sequences are present, approximately 20% being singletons, with the ten largest covering 0.85%. Sequences were obtained from naive CD8+ T cells from blood, with Jurkat cell RNA spiked in. Subset defined: FACS-sorted CD8+CD4-CCR7+CD45RA+ naive T cells. Receptors originate from a human donor in good health. Some libraries in this study had Jurkat cell RNA spiked in.

This clonotype was seen many times. The rearrangement links TRBV4-1 to TRBJ2-7; perhaps TRBD2 as D (6 bases). The V gene lost 4 bases and the J gene lost 1 base, with 17 bases spanning the gap. Germline CDR1 is MGHRA and CDR2 is YSYEKL. The CDR3 runs 16 residues. The CDR3 DNA follows: TGCGCCAGCAGCCCCTCCGTAGCGGTAAGATCCTACGAGCAGTACTTC. The encoded protein is CASSPSVAVRSYEQYF.

This clonotype was seen ten or more times. V gene TRBV11-2 combines with J gene TRBJ2-7, with D hard to call. Germline V CDR1 and CDR2: SGHAT, FQNNGV. The CDR3 extends over 16 amino acids. V was shortened by 5 bases and J by 0 bases, with 17 bases between the two germline ends. CDR3 nucleotide sequence: TGTGCCAGCAGCCCGCAGAGTGGCGGAAGCTCCTACGAGCAGTACTTC. It translates to CASSPQSGGSSYEQYF.

For this clonotype: With a much larger clone just one base away, this may be a read error. In nucleotides, the CDR3 is TGTGCCAGCAGACCATCCGGGGCAGGGCACTACGAGCAGTACTTC. This sequence encodes CASRPSGAGHYEQYF. The chain carries TRBV5-6 and TRBJ2-7; perhaps D is TRBD1 or TRBD2 (5 bases each). Trimming took off 5 bases at V and 3 bases at J, with 18 bases between the two ends. The CDR3 covers 15 residues. CDR1 and CDR2 (germline): SGHDT, YYEEEE.

This clonotype has just a few counts. The genes are TRBV6-5 and TRBJ1-5; possibly TRBD1 for D (5 bases). V was clipped by 6 bases and J by 0 bases, with 21 bases between them. Germline CDR1 MNHEY, CDR2 SVGAGI. The CDR3 spans 18 residues. The CDR3 sequence: CASRKKGVTEYSNQPQHF. CDR3 DNA sequence: TGTGCCAGCAGGAAAAAAGGGGTGACAGAATATAGCAATCAGCCCCAGCATTTT.

As to this clonotype: A read error is possible here, since a much larger clone lies one base away. The rearrangement uses TRBV4-3 and TRBJ2-5, with TRBD2 as a possible D gene (5 bases). The CDR3 consists of 16 residues. Per germline, CDR1 LGHNA and CDR2 YSLEER. The DNA for the CDR3 is TGCGCCAGCAGCCAGGAAAAATACGGGGTGGAAGAGACCCGGTACTTC. Translated, it gives CASSQEKYGVEETRYF.

About this clonotype: A much more abundant neighbour one base away suggests this may be a read error. The chain recombines TRBV10-2 with TRBJ2-3, with unresolved D. Germline-derived CDR1 and CDR2 are WSHSY and SAAADI. CDR3 length: 16 amino acids. V dropped 9 bases and J dropped 2 bases, with 21 bases sitting between them. The DNA for the CDR3 is TGCGCCAGTAGCTCTTTGCCAGGAAACCCCACAGATACGCAGTATTTT. Translating gives CASSSLPGNPTDTQYF.

The sample holds many counts of this clonotype. This sequence joins TRBV9 and TRBJ2-6; the D gene is possibly TRBD2 (5 bases). Germline CDR1 SGDLS, CDR2 YYNGEE. This CDR3 has 18 amino acids. V was clipped by 3 bases and J by 6 bases, with 22 bases between them. For the CDR3, the DNA is TGTGCCAGCAGCGCGGAGGACGGAGCCGCTCTGGTGGCCAACGTCCTGACTTTC. It translates to CASSAEDGAALVANVLTF.

In this sample, this clonotype turned up once. The rearrangement links TRBV2 to TRBJ2-7; D uncertain. Trimming took off 2 bases at V and 0 bases at J, with 17 bases between the two ends. The CDR3 is 17 amino acids. Germline V gene data show CDR1 as SNHLY and CDR2 as FYNNEI. CDR3 coding DNA: TGTGCCAGCAGTGAATTGGGCACAGCCATGAGCTCCTACGAGCAGTACTTC. Translation gives CASSELGTAMSSYEQYF.